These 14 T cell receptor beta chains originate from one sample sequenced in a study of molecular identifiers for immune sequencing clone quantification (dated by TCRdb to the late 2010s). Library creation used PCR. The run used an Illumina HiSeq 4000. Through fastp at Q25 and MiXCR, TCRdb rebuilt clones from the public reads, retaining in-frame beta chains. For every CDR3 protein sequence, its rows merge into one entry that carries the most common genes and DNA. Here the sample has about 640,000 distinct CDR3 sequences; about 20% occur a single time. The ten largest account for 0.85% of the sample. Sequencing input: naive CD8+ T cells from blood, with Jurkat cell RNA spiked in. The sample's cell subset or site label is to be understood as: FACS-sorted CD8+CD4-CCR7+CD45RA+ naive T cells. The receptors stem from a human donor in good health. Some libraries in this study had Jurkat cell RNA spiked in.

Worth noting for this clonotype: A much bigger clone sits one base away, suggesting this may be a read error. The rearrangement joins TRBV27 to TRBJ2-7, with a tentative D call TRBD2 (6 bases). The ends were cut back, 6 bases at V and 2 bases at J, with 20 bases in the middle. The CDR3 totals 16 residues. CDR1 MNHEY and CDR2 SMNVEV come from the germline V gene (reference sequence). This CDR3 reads CASSPGTVQSPYEQYF. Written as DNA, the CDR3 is TGTGCCAGCAGCCCCGGGACTGTCCAAAGCCCCTACGAGCAGTACTTC.

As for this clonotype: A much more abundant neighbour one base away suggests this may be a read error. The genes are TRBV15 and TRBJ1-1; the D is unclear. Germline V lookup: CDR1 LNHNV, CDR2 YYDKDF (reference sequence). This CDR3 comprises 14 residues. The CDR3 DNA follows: TGTGCCACCAGCACCACACGAATGAACACTGAAGCTCTCTTT. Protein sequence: CATSTTRMNTEALF.

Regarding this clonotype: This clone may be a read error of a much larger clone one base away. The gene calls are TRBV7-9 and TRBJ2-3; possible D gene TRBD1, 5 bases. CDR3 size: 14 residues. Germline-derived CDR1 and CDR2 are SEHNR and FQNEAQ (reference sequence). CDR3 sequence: CASSPPWETGTQYF. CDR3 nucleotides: TGTGCCAGCAGCCCACCCTGGGAAACAGGTACGCAGTATTTT.

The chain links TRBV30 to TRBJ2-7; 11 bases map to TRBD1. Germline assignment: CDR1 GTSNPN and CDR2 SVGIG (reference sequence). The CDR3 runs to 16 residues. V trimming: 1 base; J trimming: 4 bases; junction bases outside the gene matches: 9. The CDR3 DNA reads TGTGCCTGGAGTGAAGGACAGGGGGCGAAATGGTACGAGCAGTACTTC. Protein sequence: CAWSEGQGAKWYEQYF.

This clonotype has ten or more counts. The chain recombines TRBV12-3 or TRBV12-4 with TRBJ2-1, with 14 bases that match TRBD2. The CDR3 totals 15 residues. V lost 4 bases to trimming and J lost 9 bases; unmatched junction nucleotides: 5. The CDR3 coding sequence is TGTGCCAGCAGTTCGCTGACTAGCGGGAGGGGTGAGCAGTTCTTC. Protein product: CASSSLTSGRGEQFF.

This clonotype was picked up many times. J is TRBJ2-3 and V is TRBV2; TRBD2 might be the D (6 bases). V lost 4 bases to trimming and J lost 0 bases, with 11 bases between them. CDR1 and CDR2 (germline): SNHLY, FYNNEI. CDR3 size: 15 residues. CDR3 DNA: TGTGCCAGCAGTGGGATTGCGGGGAGCACAGATACGCAGTATTTT. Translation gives CASSGIAGSTDTQYF.

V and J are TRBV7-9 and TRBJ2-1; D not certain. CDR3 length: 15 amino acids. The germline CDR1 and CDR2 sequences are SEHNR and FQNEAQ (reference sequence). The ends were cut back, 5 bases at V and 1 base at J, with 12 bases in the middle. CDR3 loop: CASSLIQVSYNEQFF. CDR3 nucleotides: TGTGCCAGCAGCCTAATTCAGGTTTCCTACAATGAGCAGTTCTTC. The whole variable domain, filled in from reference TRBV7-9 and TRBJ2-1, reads DTGVSQNPRHKITKRGQNVTFRCDPISEHNRLYWYRQTLGQGPEFLTYFQNEAQLEKSRLLSDRFSAERPKGSFSTLEIQRTEQGDSAMYLCASSLIQVSYNEQFFGPGTRLTVL.

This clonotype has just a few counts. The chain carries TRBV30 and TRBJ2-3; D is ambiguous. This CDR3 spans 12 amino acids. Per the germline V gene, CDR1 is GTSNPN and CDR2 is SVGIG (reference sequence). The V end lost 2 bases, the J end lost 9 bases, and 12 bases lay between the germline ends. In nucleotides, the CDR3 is TGTGCCTGGAGTCAAACCCCTGAGACGCAGTATTTT. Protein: CAWSQTPETQYF. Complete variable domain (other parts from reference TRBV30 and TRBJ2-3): SQTIHQWPATLVQPVGSPLSLECTVEGTSNPNLYWYRQAAGRGLQLLFYSVGIGQISSEVPQNLSASRPQDRQFILSSKKLLLSDSGFYLCAWSQTPETQYFGPGTRLTVL.

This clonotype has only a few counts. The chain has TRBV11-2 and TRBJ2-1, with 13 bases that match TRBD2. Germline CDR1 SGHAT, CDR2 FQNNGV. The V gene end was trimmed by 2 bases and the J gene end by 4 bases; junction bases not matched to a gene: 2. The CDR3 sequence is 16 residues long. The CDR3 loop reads CASSLQLAGGYNEQFF. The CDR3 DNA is TGTGCCAGCAGCTTACAACTAGCGGGAGGGTACAATGAGCAGTTCTTC.

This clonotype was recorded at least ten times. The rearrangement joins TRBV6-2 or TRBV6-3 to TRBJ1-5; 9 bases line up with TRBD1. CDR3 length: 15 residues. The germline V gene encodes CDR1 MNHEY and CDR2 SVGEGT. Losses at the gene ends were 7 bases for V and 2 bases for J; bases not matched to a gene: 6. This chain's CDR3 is CASTERDRGNQPQHF. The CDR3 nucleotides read TGTGCCAGCACCGAAAGGGACAGGGGCAATCAGCCCCAGCATTTT.

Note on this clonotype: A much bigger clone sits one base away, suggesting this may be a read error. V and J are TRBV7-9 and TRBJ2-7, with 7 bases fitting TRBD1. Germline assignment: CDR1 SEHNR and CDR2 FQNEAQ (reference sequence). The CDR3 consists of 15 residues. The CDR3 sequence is CASSLASGTDYEQHF. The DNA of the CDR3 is TGTGCCAGCAGCTTAGCATCCGGGACAGACTACGAGCAGCACTTC.

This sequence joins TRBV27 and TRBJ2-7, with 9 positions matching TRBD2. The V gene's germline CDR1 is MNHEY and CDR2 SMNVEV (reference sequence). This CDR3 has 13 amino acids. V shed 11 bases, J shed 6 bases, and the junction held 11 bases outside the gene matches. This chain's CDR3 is CASGSGLAREQYF. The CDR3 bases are TGTGCCTCAGGATCGGGACTAGCTCGCGAGCAGTACTTC.

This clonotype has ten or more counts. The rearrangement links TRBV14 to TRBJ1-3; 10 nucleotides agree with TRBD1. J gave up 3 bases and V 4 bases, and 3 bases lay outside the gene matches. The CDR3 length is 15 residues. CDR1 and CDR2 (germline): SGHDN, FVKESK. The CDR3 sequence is CASSPRTGGGNTIYF. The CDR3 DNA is TGTGCCAGCAGCCCCCGGACAGGGGGTGGAAACACCATATATTTT.

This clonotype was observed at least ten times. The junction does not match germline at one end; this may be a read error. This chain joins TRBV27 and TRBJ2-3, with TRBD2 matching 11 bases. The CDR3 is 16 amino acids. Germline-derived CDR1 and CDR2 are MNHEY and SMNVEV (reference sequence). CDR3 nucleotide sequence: TGCGCCAGCAGCTCGCGACTAGCGGGGCGCACAGATACGCAGTATTTT. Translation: CASSSRLAGRTDTQYF.